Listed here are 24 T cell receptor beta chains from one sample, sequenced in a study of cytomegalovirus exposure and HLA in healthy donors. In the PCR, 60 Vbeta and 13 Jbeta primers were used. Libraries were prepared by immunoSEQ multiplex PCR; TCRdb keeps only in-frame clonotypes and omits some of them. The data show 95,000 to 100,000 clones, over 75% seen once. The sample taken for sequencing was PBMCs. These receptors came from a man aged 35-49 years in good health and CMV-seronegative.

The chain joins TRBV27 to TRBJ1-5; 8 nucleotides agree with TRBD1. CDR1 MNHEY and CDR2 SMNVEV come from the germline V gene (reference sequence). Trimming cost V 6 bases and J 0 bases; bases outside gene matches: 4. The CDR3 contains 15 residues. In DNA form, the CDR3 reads TGTGCCAGCAGCGACAGGGGACATAGCAATCAGCCCCAGCATTTT. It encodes CASSDRGHSNQPQHF.

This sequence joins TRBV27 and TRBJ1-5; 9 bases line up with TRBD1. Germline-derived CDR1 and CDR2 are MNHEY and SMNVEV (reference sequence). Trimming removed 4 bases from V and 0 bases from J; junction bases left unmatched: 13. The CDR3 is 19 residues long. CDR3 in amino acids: CASSSIPGTGIYSNQPQHF. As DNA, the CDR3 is TGTGCCAGCAGTTCAATACCCGGGACAGGGATTTATAGCAATCAGCCCCAGCATTTT.

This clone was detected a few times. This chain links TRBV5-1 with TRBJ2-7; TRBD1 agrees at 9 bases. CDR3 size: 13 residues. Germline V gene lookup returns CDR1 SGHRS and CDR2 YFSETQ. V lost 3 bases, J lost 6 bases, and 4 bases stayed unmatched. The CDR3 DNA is TGCGCCAGCAGCTGGGGACAGGGACTCGAGCAGTACTTC. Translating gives CASSWGQGLEQYF.

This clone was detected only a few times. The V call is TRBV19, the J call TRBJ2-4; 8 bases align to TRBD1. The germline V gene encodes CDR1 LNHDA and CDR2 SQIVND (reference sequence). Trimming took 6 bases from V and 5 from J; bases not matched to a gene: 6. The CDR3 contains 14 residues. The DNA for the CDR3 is TGTGCCAGTAGCAGAACGACAGGGGAAAACATTCAGTACTTC. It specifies CASSRTTGENIQYF. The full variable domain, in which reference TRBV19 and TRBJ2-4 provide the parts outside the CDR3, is DGGITQSPKYLFRKEGQNVTLSCEQNLNHDAMYWYRQDPGQGLRLIYYSQIVNDFQKGDIAEGYSVSREKKESFPLTVTSAQKNPTAFYLCASSRTTGENIQYFGAGTRLSVL.

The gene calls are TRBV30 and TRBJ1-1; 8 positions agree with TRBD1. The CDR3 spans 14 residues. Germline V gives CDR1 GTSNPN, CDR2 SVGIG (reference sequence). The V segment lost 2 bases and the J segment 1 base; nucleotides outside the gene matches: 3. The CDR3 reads CAWSHGTGNTEAFF. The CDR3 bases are TGTGCCTGGAGTCACGGGACAGGGAACACTGAAGCTTTCTTT. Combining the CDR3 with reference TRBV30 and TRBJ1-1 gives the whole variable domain SQTIHQWPATLVQPVGSPLSLECTVEGTSNPNLYWYRQAAGRGLQLLFYSVGIGQISSEVPQNLSASRPQDRQFILSSKKLLLSDSGFYLCAWSHGTGNTEAFFGQGTRLTVV.

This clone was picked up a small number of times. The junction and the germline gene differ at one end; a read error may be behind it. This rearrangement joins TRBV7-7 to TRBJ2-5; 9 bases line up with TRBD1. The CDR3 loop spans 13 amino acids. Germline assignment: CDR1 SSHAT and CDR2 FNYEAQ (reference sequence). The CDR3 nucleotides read TGTGCTAGCAGCCGGCCGGACAGGGGAACCCAGTACTTC. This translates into CASSRPDRGTQYF. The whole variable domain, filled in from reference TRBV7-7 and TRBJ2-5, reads GAGVSQSPRYKVTKRGQDVTLRCDPISSHATLYWYQQALGQGPEFLTYFNYEAQPDKSGLPSDRFSAERPEGSISTLTIQRTEQRDSAMYRCASSRPDRGTQYFGPGTRLLVL.

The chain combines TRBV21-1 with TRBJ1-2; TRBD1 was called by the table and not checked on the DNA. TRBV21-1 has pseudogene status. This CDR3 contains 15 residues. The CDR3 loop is CASSIRTGANYGYTF. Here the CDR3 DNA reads TGTGCCAGCAGCATCCGGACAGGGGCGAACTATGGCTACACCTTC.

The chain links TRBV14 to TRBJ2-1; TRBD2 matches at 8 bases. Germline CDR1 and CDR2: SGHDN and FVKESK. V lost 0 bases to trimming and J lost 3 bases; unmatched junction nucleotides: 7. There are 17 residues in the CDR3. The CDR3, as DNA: TGTGCCAGCAGCCAAGAACGGGCGGGGGGCCTCTACAATGAGCAGTTCTTC. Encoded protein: CASSQERAGGLYNEQFF.

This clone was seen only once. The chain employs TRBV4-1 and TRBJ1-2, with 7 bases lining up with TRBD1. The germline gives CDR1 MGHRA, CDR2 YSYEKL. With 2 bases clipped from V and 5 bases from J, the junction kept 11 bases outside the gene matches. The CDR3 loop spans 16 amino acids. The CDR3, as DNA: TGCGCCAGCAGCCAATTGCCCAGGGGGATTTCATATGGCTACACCTTC. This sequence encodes CASSQLPRGISYGYTF.

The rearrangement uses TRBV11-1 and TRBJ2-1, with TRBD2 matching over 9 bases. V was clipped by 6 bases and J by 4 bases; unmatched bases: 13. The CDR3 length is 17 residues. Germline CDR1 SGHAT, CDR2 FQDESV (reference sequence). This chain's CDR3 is CASRKEFSGRQYNEQFF. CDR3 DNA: TGTGCCAGCAGGAAAGAATTTAGCGGGAGACAATACAATGAGCAGTTCTTC.

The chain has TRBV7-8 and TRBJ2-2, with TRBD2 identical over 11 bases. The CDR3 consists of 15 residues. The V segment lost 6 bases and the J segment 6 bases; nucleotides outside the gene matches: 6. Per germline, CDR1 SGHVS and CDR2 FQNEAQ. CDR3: CASRVAGGAPGELFF. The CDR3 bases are TGTGCCAGCAGGGTAGCGGGGGGGGCACCCGGGGAGCTGTTTTTT.

The CDR3 coding sequence is TGTGCCAGCAGTTACGTGGACAGGGGTGGCTACACCTTC. Translated, it gives CASSYVDRGGYTF. The chain employs TRBV6-5 and TRBJ1-2, with TRBD1 matching 9 bases. V trimming: 2 bases; J trimming: 7 bases; junction bases outside the gene matches: 2. Germline V lookup: CDR1 MNHEY, CDR2 SVGAGI. The CDR3 has 13 residues.

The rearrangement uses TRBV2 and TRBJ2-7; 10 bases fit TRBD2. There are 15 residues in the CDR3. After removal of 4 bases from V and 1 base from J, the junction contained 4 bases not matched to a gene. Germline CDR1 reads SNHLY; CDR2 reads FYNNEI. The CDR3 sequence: CASSGRTSGSYEQYF. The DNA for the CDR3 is TGTGCCAGCAGTGGGAGGACTAGCGGATCCTACGAGCAGTACTTC.

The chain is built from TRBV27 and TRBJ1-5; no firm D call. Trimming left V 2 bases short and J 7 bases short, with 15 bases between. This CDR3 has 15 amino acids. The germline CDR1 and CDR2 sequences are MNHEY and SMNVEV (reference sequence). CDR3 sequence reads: CASSLGMGGKQPQHF. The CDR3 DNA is TGTGCCAGCAGTTTAGGAATGGGAGGGAAACAGCCCCAGCATTTT.

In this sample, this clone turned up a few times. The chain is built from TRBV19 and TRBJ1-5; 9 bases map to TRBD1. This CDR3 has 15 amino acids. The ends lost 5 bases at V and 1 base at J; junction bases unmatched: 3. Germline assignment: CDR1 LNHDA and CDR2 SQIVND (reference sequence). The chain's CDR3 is CASSAGTGSNQPQHF. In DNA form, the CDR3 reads TGTGCCAGTAGTGCGGGGACAGGGAGCAATCAGCCCCAGCATTTT.

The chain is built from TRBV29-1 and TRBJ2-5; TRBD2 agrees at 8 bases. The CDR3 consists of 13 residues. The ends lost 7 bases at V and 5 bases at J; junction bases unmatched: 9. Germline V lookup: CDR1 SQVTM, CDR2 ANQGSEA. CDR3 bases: TGCAGCGCATGGGGACTAGTGGGGGAGACCCAGTACTTC. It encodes CSAWGLVGETQYF. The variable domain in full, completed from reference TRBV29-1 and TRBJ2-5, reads SAVISQKPSRDICQRGTSLTIQCQVDSQVTMMFWYRQQPGQSLTLIATANQGSEATYESGFVIDKFPISRPNLTFSTLTVSNMSPEDSSIYLCSAWGLVGETQYFGPGTRLLVL.

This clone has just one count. CDR3 loop: CASSEGQGSNYGYTF. The CDR3 DNA sequence: TGTGCCAGCAGCGAGGGACAGGGAAGTAACTATGGCTACACCTTC. The V gene is TRBV11-2, the J gene TRBJ1-2, with 9 bases fitting TRBD1. CDR3 length: 15 amino acids. Germline assignment: CDR1 SGHAT and CDR2 FQNNGV. V trimming: 5 bases; J trimming: 1 base; junction bases outside the gene matches: 5. Full variable domain (rest looked up from reference TRBV11-2 and TRBJ1-2): EAGVAQSPRYKIIEKRQSVAFWCNPISGHATLYWYQQILGQGPKLLIQFQNNGVVDDSQLPKDRFSAERLKGVDSTLKIQPAKLEDSAVYLCASSEGQGSNYGYTFGSGTRLTVV.

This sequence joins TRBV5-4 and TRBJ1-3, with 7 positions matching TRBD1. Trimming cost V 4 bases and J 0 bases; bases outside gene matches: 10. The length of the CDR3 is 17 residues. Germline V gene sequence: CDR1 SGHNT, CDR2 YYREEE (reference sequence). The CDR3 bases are TGTGCCAGCAGCACAAAACAGGGGCTAAACTCTGGAAACACCATATATTTT. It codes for CASSTKQGLNSGNTIYF.

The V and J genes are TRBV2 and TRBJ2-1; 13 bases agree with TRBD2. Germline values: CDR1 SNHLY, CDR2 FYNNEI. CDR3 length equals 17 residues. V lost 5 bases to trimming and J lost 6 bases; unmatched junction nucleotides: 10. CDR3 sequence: CASSHWTSGRVGNEQFF. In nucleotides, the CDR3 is TGTGCCAGCAGTCACTGGACTAGCGGGAGAGTCGGCAATGAGCAGTTCTTC.

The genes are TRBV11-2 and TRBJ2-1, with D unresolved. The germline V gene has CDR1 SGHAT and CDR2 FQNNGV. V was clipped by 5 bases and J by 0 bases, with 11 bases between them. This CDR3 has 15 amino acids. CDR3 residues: CASSRNLVSYNEQFF. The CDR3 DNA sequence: TGTGCCAGCAGCCGAAATCTAGTCTCCTACAATGAGCAGTTCTTC.

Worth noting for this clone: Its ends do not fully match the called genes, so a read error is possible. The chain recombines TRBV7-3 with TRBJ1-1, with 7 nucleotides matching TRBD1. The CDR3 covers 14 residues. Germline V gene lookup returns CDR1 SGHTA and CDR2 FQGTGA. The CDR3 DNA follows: TGTGCCAGCAGCATTCAGGGGGTGAACTCTGAAGCTTTCTTT. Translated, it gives CASSIQGVNSEAFF.

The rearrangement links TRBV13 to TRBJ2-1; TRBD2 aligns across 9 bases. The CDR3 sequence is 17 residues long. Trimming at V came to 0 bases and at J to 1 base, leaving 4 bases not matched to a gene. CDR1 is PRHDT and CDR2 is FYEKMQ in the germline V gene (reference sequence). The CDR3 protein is CASSLGGTSRSYNEQFF. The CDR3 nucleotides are TGTGCCAGCAGCTTAGGGGGGACTAGCAGATCCTACAATGAGCAGTTCTTC.

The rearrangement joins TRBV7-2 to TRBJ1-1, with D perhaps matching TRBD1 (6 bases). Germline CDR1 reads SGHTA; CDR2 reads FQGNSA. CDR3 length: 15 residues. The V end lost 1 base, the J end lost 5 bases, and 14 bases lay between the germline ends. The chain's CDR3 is CASSLGGRGGTEAFF. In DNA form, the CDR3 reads TGTGCCAGCAGCTTAGGGGGCAGGGGAGGGACTGAAGCTTTCTTT.

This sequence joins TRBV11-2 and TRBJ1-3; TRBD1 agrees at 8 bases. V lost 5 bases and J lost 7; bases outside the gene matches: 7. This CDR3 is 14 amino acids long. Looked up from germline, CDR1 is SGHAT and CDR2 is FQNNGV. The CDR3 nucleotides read TGTGCCAGCAGCGATTGGACAGGGAGGAACACCATATATTTT. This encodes CASSDWTGRNTIYF.